This record concerns one TCR beta chain sequence. Its cognate antigen is unknown. The entry originates in a study of T cells in Graves' hyperthyroidism and ophthalmopathy. With a duration under 2 months, the hyperthyroidism was newly diagnosed in patients aged 18 to 65. Based on clinical symptoms, serum thyroxine and TRAb, thyroid ultrasound and orbital computed tomography, diagnoses were reached. TCR beta CDR3 regions were amplified from RNA. HTBI primers drove first-round RT-PCR of the TCR CDR3. TCRdb itself ran the multiplex PCR reads through MiXCR, one entry per CDR3 protein. This table has fewer than 900,000 distinct CDR3 sequences, 15% to 20% appearing once. Overall study results and limits: The majority of expanded thyroid clonotypes above 0.001 also appeared in blood.

Trimming cost V 7 bases and J 8 bases; bases outside gene matches: 10. Per the germline V gene, CDR1 is MNHNS and CDR2 is SASEGT. This CDR3 has 15 residues. The TCR comes from a woman in her 50s with Graves' hyperthyroidism that later progressed to Graves' ophthalmopathy. V and J are TRBV6-1 and TRBJ1-4; 10 bases are a match to TRBD1. Sequencing used blood. In DNA, the CDR3 is TGTGCCAGCACTTGGGGGACAGGGGACGGGGAAAAACTGTTTTTT. Residues: CASTWGTGDGEKLFF.